The sequence of this TCR beta chain was determined in a study of blood T cells in healthy people across ages. Study-level findings and limits: The authors considered diversity estimates from one million T cells to be underestimates.

Notes on this clonotype: The target antigen is unknown.

Germline V gives CDR1 SGHRS, CDR2 YFSETQ. With 0 bases removed from V and 0 bases from J, the gap between germline ends came to 13 bases. The CDR3 sequence is 16 residues long. The second PCR ran roughly 7 to 12 cycles with a sample-barcoded 5' primer and J-beta primers. TCRdb passed the 5' RACE reads through MiXCR, listing each CDR3 protein once. In the table there are about 1.8 million distinct CDR3 sequences, 49% of which are singletons. No fewer than 5.5 micrograms of total RNA were isolated from every sample. This rearrangement joins TRBV5-1 to TRBJ2-7; D is perhaps TRBD2 (6 bases). The receptor was isolated from a woman between 40 and 50 years old in good health. Source material: blood. CDR3 protein: CASSLEVSGSSYEQYF. The CDR3 nucleotides are TGCGCCAGCAGCTTGGAGGTTAGCGGCTCCTCCTACGAGCAGTACTTC.